This T cell receptor beta chain was recovered during a study of cytotoxic CD8 clonotypes in ibrutinib-treated CLL. Findings and limits, study-wide: Contraction or stability on treatment was seen for public clonotypes, which were uncommon.

Germline CDR1 is MGHDK and CDR2 is SYGVNS. The CDR3 sequence is 14 residues long. The V end was cut by 3 bases, the J end by 4 bases, with 10 bases between. Worth noting for this clone: Antigen: not known.

The table came from immunoSEQ multiplex PCR; TCRdb's copy has only in-frame clones and leaves some out. The sample includes approximately 45,000 clones, 60% to 75% of them seen just once. This clonotype was sampled from a human donor with chronic lymphocytic leukemia. This material consisted of PBMCs, taken after 12 months of ibrutinib treatment. The J gene is TRBJ1-3, the V gene TRBV25-1; D gene unclear. This chain's CDR3 is CASSDTGGGNTIYF. The CDR3 DNA reads as TGTGCCAGCAGTGATACGGGAGGGGGAAACACCATATATTTT.